The TCR beta chain described here comes from a study of graft-versus-host responses after intestinal transplantation. On the study more broadly: Isolated intestinal, liver-intestinal, or multivisceral transplants were what recipients had. Among the recipients, all got anti-thymocyte globulin induction and then tacrolimus and steroids for around 3 years. General observations from the study: Maximum circulating GvH clone levels tracked with early post-transplant HvG decreases. Investigators detected GvH clones in recipient marrow, with some emerging earlier in ileum or blood.

The assay was immunoSEQ multiplex PCR, and TCRdb's table has in-frame clones only and misses some. The sample carries approximately 97,000 clones, 90% to 95% recorded once. This CDR3 is 11 amino acids long. Germline-derived CDR1 and CDR2 are SEHNR and FQNEAQ (reference sequence). The V gene lost 3 bases and the J gene lost 8 bases, with 7 bases spanning the gap. As concerns this clone: Its matching antigen is unknown.

This specimen was unstimulated CD4+ T cells sorted from spleen or lymph node cells, taken before transplant. The clonotype originates from a human donor who was the organ donor for an intestinal transplant. The chain is built from TRBV7-9 and TRBJ1-1; D is ambiguous. The CDR3 nucleotides are TGTGCCAGCAGCTTCGACTTAGAAGCTTTCTTT. Translating it yields CASSFDLEAFF.